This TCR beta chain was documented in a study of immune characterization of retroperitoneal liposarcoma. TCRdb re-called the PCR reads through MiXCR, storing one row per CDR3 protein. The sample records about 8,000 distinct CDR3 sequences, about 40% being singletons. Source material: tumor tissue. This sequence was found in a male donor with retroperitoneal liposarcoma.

The CDR3 nucleotides are TGTGCCAGCAGTCTAGACGCGGGGGATAATTCACCCCTCCACTTT. Translation: CASSLDAGDNSPLHF. The chain uses TRBV6-1 and TRBJ1-6; weak D call: TRBD1 (5 bases). CDR1 MNHNS and CDR2 SASEGT come from the germline V gene. This CDR3 contains 15 residues. V dropped 5 bases and J dropped 5 bases, with 13 bases sitting between them.